This T cell receptor beta chain was sequenced during a study of OX40 agonist ivuxolimab in advanced cancers. Data came from immunoSEQ multiplex PCR; TCRdb stores just in-frame clones and leaves some out. This table has more than 45,000 clones, roughly 80% appearing once. Blood draws occurred at baseline, cycle 4 day 1, and cycle 7 day 1. On this clone itself: Antigen: not known.

CDR3 length equals 13 residues. Germline assignment: CDR1 SGHAT and CDR2 FQNNGV. V lost 5 bases, J lost 14 bases, and 20 bases lay in between. Study-wide findings and caveats: Expansion of clones was among the lowest in partial responders at 0.1-3.0 mg/kg. Normalized T-cell clonal expansion was also low in a subset of nonresponders.

The chain links TRBV11-2 to TRBJ2-3; tentatively, D is TRBD1 (5 bases). The clonotype originates from an adult with an advanced solid tumor such as melanoma, head and neck, liver or kidney cancer. This specimen consisted of CD4+ or CD8+ T cells sorted from blood, obtained in a trial of the OX40 agonist ivuxolimab. The CDR3 sequence: CASSAAPLPGLYF. The CDR3 coding sequence is TGTGCCAGCAGCGCAGCTCCCCTTCCAGGGTTGTATTTT.